This T cell receptor beta chain came from a study of T cells in Graves' hyperthyroidism and ophthalmopathy. Regarding the study as a whole: Ophthalmopathy was separated from stable hyperthyroidism by a 13 V-J model.

A note on this clonotype: Its antigen is undetermined.

The germline V gene encodes CDR1 SGHRS and CDR2 YFSETQ. With 2 bases removed from V and 11 bases from J, the gap between germline ends came to 20 bases. The CDR3 sequence is 15 residues long. TCR beta CDR3 regions were amplified from RNA transcripts. First-round RT-PCR of the TCR CDR3 relied on the HTBI primer set. TCRdb fed the multiplex PCR reads into MiXCR, producing one record per CDR3 protein. The sample lists roughly 840,000 distinct CDR3 sequences; 38% were seen once. This chain links TRBV5-1 with TRBJ1-5, with D maybe TRBD1 (5 bases). The source of this sequence is a young man with Graves' hyperthyroidism. Sequences were obtained from blood. CDR3 nucleotides: TGCGCCAGCAGCTTAGCGGGACCGTACCAAGAGACCCAGCATTTT. Protein sequence: CASSLAGPYQETQHF.